A selection of T cell receptor beta chains follows, all from one sample in a study of cytomegalovirus exposure and HLA in healthy donors. Repertoires were generated with immunoSEQ multiplex PCR, while TCRdb's copy carries only in-frame clones and drops some. The table records tens of thousands of clones, roughly 96% of them present only once. Sequenced input: PBMCs. All receptors derive from a man between 18 and 35 years old in good health and CMV-seronegative. Each CDR3 is given with its conserved first and last residue. D genes are given only for firm matches. Only part of the rows carry a size: once, few, many, or a class if the clone is expanded.

>TRBJ2-1|TRBV29-1|NA|NA
CSVAELSSYNEQFF
TGCAGCGTTGCAGAGCTAAGCTCCTACAATGAGCAGTTCTTC
>TRBJ1-2|TRBV5-1|NA|NA
CASSLEFGSANYGYTF
TGCGCCAGCAGCCTAGAATTCGGATCAGCTAACTATGGCTACACCTTC
>TRBJ1-2|TRBV18|NA|TRBD1
CASSPDRDYGYTF
TGTGCCAGCTCACCGGACAGGGACTATGGCTACACCTTC
>TRBJ1-1|TRBV7-2|NA|NA
CASSVNRALNTEAFF
TGTGCCAGCAGCGTTAACAGGGCCCTGAACACTGAAGCTTTCTTT
>TRBJ2-1|TRBV5-4|NA|TRBD2
CASSLRWTSGIRNEQFF
TGTGCCAGCAGCTTGCGTTGGACTAGCGGGATCCGTAATGAGCAGTTCTTC
>TRBJ1-1|TRBV18|once|NA
CASSRIQGYTEAFF
TGTGCCAGCTCACGTATCCAGGGTTATACTGAAGCTTTCTTT
>TRBJ1-2|TRBV7-9|NA|TRBD1
CASSRGGYGPAMDYGYTF
TGTGCCAGCAGCCGAGGGGGCTACGGACCCGCGATGGACTATGGCTACACCTTC
>TRBJ2-7|TRBV6-5|NA|TRBD1
CASRTGMHEQYF
TGTGCCAGTAGGACAGGAATGCACGAGCAGTACTTC
>TRBJ1-2|TRBV7-2|NA|NA
CASSRDRNYGYTF
TGTGCCAGCAGCCGAGACAGGAACTATGGCTACACCTTC
>TRBJ2-5|TRBV6-6|once|NA
CASSRGTPYQETQYF
TGTGCCAGCAGTAGGGGGACCCCGTACCAAGAGACCCAGTACTTC
>TRBJ1-1|TRBV11-2|NA|NA
CASSLSGVDTEAFF
TGTGCCAGCAGCTTGTCGGGGGTAGACACTGAAGCTTTCTTT
>TRBJ2-7|TRBV6-6|NA|TRBD1
CASQGDGPTEQYF
TGTGCCAGCCAGGGGGACGGGCCGACCGAGCAGTACTTC
>TRBJ1-1|TRBV7-3|NA|NA
CASSPGGGGTEAFF
TGTGCCAGCAGCCCGGGGGGGGGAGGCACTGAAGCTTTCTTT
>TRBJ2-5|TRBV7-7|NA|NA
CASSYRDQETQYF
TGTGCTAGCAGCTACAGGGATCAAGAGACCCAGTACTTC
>TRBJ2-1|TRBV7-8|NA|TRBD2
CASSVNIAGGFYNEQFF
TGTGCCAGCAGCGTCAACATAGCGGGAGGCTTCTACAATGAGCAGTTCTTC